These 20 T cell receptor beta chains share one sample of origin, sequenced in a study of response to subunit inactivated influenza vaccine. In TCRdb, the RT-PCR reads were re-called with MiXCR into one record per CDR3 protein. Found here are over 300,000 distinct CDR3 sequences, about a fifth of them singletons; the top ten hold around 9.6%. The input for sequencing was PBMCs from blood, taken about 19 months after vaccination. The receptors were gathered from a man between 50 and 75 years old who received an inactivated influenza vaccine.

Only a few counts were recorded for this clonotype. J is TRBJ1-6 and V is TRBV12-3 or TRBV12-4; TRBD1 matches 8 bases. The CDR3 has 13 residues. Trimming removed 3 bases from V and 8 bases from J; junction bases left unmatched: 0. CDR3 residues: CASSFRGHSPLHF. As DNA, the CDR3 is TGTGCCAGCAGTTTCAGGGGGCATTCACCCCTCCACTTT.

The gene calls are TRBV5-5 and TRBJ1-2; TRBD1 might be the D (5 bases). The CDR3 spans 15 residues. The V end lost 0 bases, the J end lost 6 bases, and 15 bases lay between the germline ends. Germline values: CDR1 SGHKS, CDR2 YYEKEE (reference sequence). The CDR3: CASSLEAPLGDGYTF. The CDR3 DNA is TGTGCCAGCAGCTTGGAAGCCCCCCTGGGGGATGGCTACACCTTC.

A few counts support this clonotype. V and J are TRBV20-1 and TRBJ2-3; weak D call: TRBD2 (6 bases). The length of the CDR3 is 14 residues. Germline V CDR1 and CDR2: DFQATT, SNEGSKA (reference sequence). V was trimmed by 6 bases and J by 4 bases, leaving 17 bases between them. The CDR3 nucleotides read TGCAGTGCGAGGGCGGGACCAGGCTCAGATACGCAGTATTTT. Translating it yields CSARAGPGSDTQYF.

This clonotype was observed a handful of times. V gene TRBV20-1 combines with J gene TRBJ2-7; D is ambiguous. V was clipped by 1 base and J by 3 bases, with 10 bases between them. The length of the CDR3 is 13 residues. In germline, CDR1 is DFQATT, CDR2 SNEGSKA (reference sequence). This CDR3 is CSARAAENYEQYF. The CDR3 DNA follows: TGCAGTGCTAGAGCTGCGGAAAACTACGAGCAGTACTTC.

The rearrangement links TRBV7-2 to TRBJ2-2; 10 positions agree with TRBD1. CDR3 length: 15 residues. V was clipped by 5 bases and J by 7 bases; unmatched bases: 7. The V gene's germline CDR1 is SGHTA and CDR2 FQGNSA. CDR3 protein: CASSIDRGLVGELFF. Written as DNA, the CDR3 is TGTGCCAGCAGCATCGACAGGGGGCTTGTCGGGGAGCTGTTTTTT.

This clonotype was counted a few times. The V call is TRBV12-3 or TRBV12-4, the J call TRBJ1-1; a weak D match, TRBD1 (5 bases). The CDR3 covers 15 residues. The ends were cut back, 2 bases at V and 7 bases at J, with 17 bases in the middle. The CDR3 DNA reads as TGTGCCAGCAGTTTAACGGGACCCTTGTACGGTGAAGCTTTCTTT. Translation gives CASSLTGPLYGEAFF.

The chain combines TRBV18 with TRBJ2-7; no clear D. Looked up from germline, CDR1 is KGHSH and CDR2 is LQKENI. CDR3 length equals 14 residues. The ends were cut back, 0 bases at V and 6 bases at J, with 12 bases in the middle. The CDR3, as DNA: TGTGCCAGCTCACCACCGTGGAGTATGGTCGAGCAGTACTTC. Its translation is CASSPPWSMVEQYF.

The rearrangement uses TRBV20-1 and TRBJ1-1, with no clear D. The CDR3 sequence is 14 residues long. Germline CDR1 is DFQATT and CDR2 is SNEGSKA (reference sequence). Trimming took off 4 bases at V and 0 bases at J, with 12 bases between the two ends. CDR3 coding DNA: TGCAGTGCTACGACATTCAGGATGAACACTGAAGCTTTCTTT. It translates to CSATTFRMNTEAFF.

This clonotype came up a few times. The CDR3 loop is CASSLIGTSTDTQYF. CDR3 sequence (DNA): TGTGCCAGCAGTTTAATCGGGACTAGCACAGATACGCAGTATTTT. The chain links TRBV12-3 or TRBV12-4 to TRBJ2-3, with D possibly TRBD2 on 6 matching bases. The CDR3 has 15 amino acids. With 2 bases removed from V and 0 bases from J, the gap between germline ends came to 9 bases.

This sequence joins TRBV29-1 and TRBJ2-1, with 11 bases matching TRBD2. Per germline, CDR1 SQVTM and CDR2 ANQGSEA. This CDR3 contains 15 residues. Trimming took 2 bases from V and 4 from J; bases not matched to a gene: 4. In DNA, the CDR3 is TGCAGCGTTGAATTGCGACTAGCGGGGTACAATGAGCAGTTCTTC. Protein sequence: CSVELRLAGYNEQFF.

The chain links TRBV7-9 to TRBJ1-2; no clear D. This CDR3 is built from 13 residues. The germline gives CDR1 SEHNR, CDR2 FQNEAQ (reference sequence). Trimming cost V 3 bases and J 0 bases, with 5 bases left between them. The CDR3 bases are TGTGCCAGCAGCTTCACAACTAACTATGGCTACACCTTC. This gives the protein CASSFTTNYGYTF.

This clonotype came up a few times. The chain joins TRBV7-2 to TRBJ1-1; D unresolved. Trimming removed 1 base at V and 1 base at J, with 10 bases between. The CDR3 is 15 amino acids. The germline V gene encodes CDR1 SGHTA and CDR2 FQGNSA. The CDR3 loop reads CASSLVIGPNTEAFF. CDR3 in DNA: TGTGCCAGCAGCTTAGTAATAGGGCCGAACACTGAAGCTTTCTTT.

This clonotype turned up a few times. V usage is TRBV5-1 and J usage is TRBJ2-2; D not resolved. Germline V gene data show CDR1 as SGHRS and CDR2 as YFSETQ. Trimming shortened V by 1 base and J by 3 bases, and 13 bases separated the two germline ends. This CDR3 is 16 amino acids long. CDR3 sequence (DNA): TGCGCCAGCAGCTTGCCATTCACTGGTGACACCGGGGAGCTGTTTTTT. It codes for CASSLPFTGDTGELFF.

This clonotype was seen more than once but under ten times. CDR3: CASSLGVGQGTEAFF. The CDR3 DNA reads TGTGCCAGCAGCTTGGGGGTTGGTCAAGGGACTGAAGCTTTCTTT. The chain links TRBV5-6 to TRBJ1-1, with D unclear. V was cut by 0 bases and J by 5 bases, with 14 bases left in between. The CDR3 loop spans 15 amino acids. The germline CDR1 and CDR2 sequences are SGHDT and YYEEEE.

In its sample, this clonotype was seen many times. The rearrangement joins TRBV12-3 or TRBV12-4 to TRBJ1-3; TRBD1 might be the D (5 bases). Trimming took off 5 bases at V and 4 bases at J, with 9 bases between the two ends. The CDR3 is made up of 13 amino acids. CDR3 DNA: TGTGCCAGCAGTGCTCAGGGAGGAAACACCATATATTTT. The encoded protein is CASSAQGGNTIYF.

The chain joins TRBV20-1 to TRBJ2-7, with D maybe TRBD1 (7 bases). CDR3 length: 11 residues. V dropped 7 bases and J dropped 6 bases, with 13 bases sitting between them. Germline V gene data show CDR1 as DFQATT and CDR2 as SNEGSKA (reference sequence). The CDR3 DNA follows: TGCAGTGTCATGCAGGGGGGCGAGCAGTACTTC. Translation gives CSVMQGGEQYF.

This chain joins TRBV5-1 and TRBJ1-3; D ambiguous. CDR1 and CDR2 from the germline V gene are SGHRS and YFSETQ. The CDR3 extends over 16 amino acids. V lost 0 bases, J lost 2 bases, and 12 bases lay in between. The CDR3 loop is CASSLGPTGPGNTIYF. CDR3 coding DNA: TGCGCCAGCAGCTTGGGGCCCACCGGACCTGGAAACACCATATATTTT.

This clonotype occurred a few times. V is TRBV3-1 and J is TRBJ1-1; 8 bases are a match to TRBD1. V lost 2 bases, J lost 4 bases, and 9 bases stayed unmatched. The CDR3 consists of 16 residues. Germline CDR1 LGHDT, CDR2 YNNKEL (reference sequence). CDR3 residues: CASSQTRTGLTTEAFF. Here the CDR3 DNA reads TGTGCCAGCAGCCAAACCCGGACAGGGTTGACCACTGAAGCTTTCTTT.

This sequence joins TRBV15 and TRBJ2-1; tentative D call: TRBD2 (6 bases). Trimming stripped 2 bases from V and 4 bases from J, with 9 bases between. This CDR3 comprises 14 residues. CDR1 LNHNV and CDR2 YYDKDF come from the germline V gene (reference sequence). The CDR3 sequence is CATSRSRGYNEQFF. CDR3 bases: TGTGCCACCAGCAGATCGCGGGGATACAATGAGCAGTTCTTC.

This clonotype was recorded only once. J is TRBJ2-2 and V is TRBV20-1; TRBD1 agrees at 8 bases. This CDR3 spans 15 amino acids. CDR1 and CDR2 from the germline V gene are DFQATT and SNEGSKA (reference sequence). V dropped 1 base and J dropped 1; count of bases not matched to a gene: 2. CDR3 protein: CSARGGTGNTGELFF. In DNA form, the CDR3 reads TGCAGTGCTAGAGGGGGGACAGGGAACACCGGGGAGCTGTTTTTT.